These 25 T cell receptor beta chains share one sample of origin, sequenced in a study of blood T cell repertoires in COVID-19. Clones were sequenced by immunoSEQ multiplex PCR, and TCRdb holds only the in-frame ones, with some missing. The repertoire holds roughly 330,000 clones, with roughly 86% as singletons. The sample taken for sequencing was PBMCs or T cells enriched from blood (not recorded which). These receptor sequences come from a woman in her thirties who had recovered from COVID-19.

The V gene is TRBV5-1, the J gene TRBJ2-1; TRBD2 matches at 10 bases. Germline assignment: CDR1 SGHRS and CDR2 YFSETQ. Trimming removed 4 bases from V and 5 bases from J; junction bases left unmatched: 9. This CDR3 has 16 amino acids. For the CDR3, the DNA is TGCGCCAGCAGCCCCTCCGGGACTAGCGTCGACAATGAGCAGTTCTTC. It translates to CASSPSGTSVDNEQFF.

The chain is built from TRBV11-2 and TRBJ2-7; 12 bases match TRBD1. CDR1 and CDR2 (germline): SGHAT, FQNNGV. The CDR3 contains 16 residues. J gave up 4 bases and V 3 bases, and 7 bases lay outside the gene matches. The CDR3 region is CASSFSRDRGLYEQYF. In DNA, the CDR3 is TGTGCCAGCAGCTTTTCCCGGGACAGGGGGCTATACGAGCAGTACTTC.

V and J are TRBV27 and TRBJ1-1; D not resolved. CDR1 and CDR2 from the germline V gene are MNHEY and SMNVEV (reference sequence). V was cut by 8 bases and J by 1 base, with 8 bases left in between. The CDR3 extends over 12 amino acids. This chain's CDR3 is CASATANTEAFF. CDR3 bases: TGTGCCAGCGCTACAGCGAACACTGAAGCTTTCTTT.

The chain has TRBV18 and TRBJ1-5; 10 nucleotides align to TRBD1. The CDR3 consists of 16 residues. Germline V gene lookup returns CDR1 KGHSH and CDR2 LQKENI. V trimming: 5 bases; J trimming: 4 bases; junction bases outside the gene matches: 8. As DNA, the CDR3 is TGTGCCAGCTCATTATTCCGGGACAGGGGAAATCAGCCCCAGCATTTT. Protein: CASSLFRDRGNQPQHF.

The J gene is TRBJ1-6, the V gene TRBV5-1; possible D gene TRBD1, 5 bases. The V and J ends lost 1 base and 17 bases respectively, with 16 bases between them. Germline V CDR1 and CDR2: SGHRS, YFSETQ. This CDR3 is 13 amino acids long. The CDR3 region is CASSLQGGTEVHF. The CDR3 DNA sequence: TGCGCCAGCAGCTTGCAGGGTGGCACAGAGGTCCACTTT.

The genes are TRBV28 and TRBJ2-2; 8 bases match TRBD2. Germline CDR1 is MDHEN and CDR2 is SYDVKM. Trimming took 3 bases from V and 4 from J; bases not matched to a gene: 7. The length of the CDR3 is 16 residues. CDR3 protein: CASSLVWAGGTGELFF. CDR3 bases: TGTGCCAGCAGTTTGGTATGGGCGGGGGGCACCGGGGAGCTGTTTTTT.

A single count supports this clone. This sequence joins TRBV5-4 and TRBJ1-1, with 8 bases lining up with TRBD1. The CDR3 loop spans 14 amino acids. Germline-derived CDR1 and CDR2 are SGHNT and YYREEE (reference sequence). Unmatched junction bases numbered 6, after V lost 0 bases and J lost 8 bases. CDR3 protein: CASSLGRGPSEAFF. CDR3 DNA sequence: TGTGCCAGCAGCTTGGGCAGGGGGCCTTCGGAAGCTTTCTTT.

This chain uses TRBV3-1 (or the pseudogene TRBV3-2) with TRBJ1-3; 9 bases fit TRBD1. The V segment lost 11 bases and the J segment 2 bases; nucleotides outside the gene matches: 7. Germline-derived CDR1 and CDR2 are LGHDT and YNNKEL (reference sequence). The CDR3 consists of 14 residues. CDR3 sequence reads: CAVGTGLAGNTIYF. In nucleotides, the CDR3 is TGTGCCGTGGGGACAGGGTTGGCTGGAAACACCATATATTTT.

This clone was counted only a few times. This chain uses TRBV30 with TRBJ1-1; D is perhaps TRBD1 (6 bases). V was trimmed by 7 bases and J by 0 bases, leaving 18 bases between them. The CDR3 extends over 15 amino acids. CDR1 is GTSNPN, CDR2 SVGIG, per germline (reference sequence). CDR3 sequence reads: CAYVKGGGVNTEAFF. The CDR3 bases are TGTGCCTACGTAAAAGGGGGGGGTGTGAACACTGAAGCTTTCTTT.

The V and J genes are TRBV2 and TRBJ1-1; TRBD1 agrees at 7 bases. The CDR3 extends over 12 amino acids. Germline assignment: CDR1 SNHLY and CDR2 FYNNEI. V was pared by 10 bases and J by 4 bases, with 6 bases of the junction left unmatched. The CDR3 protein is CATRTGGTEAFF. The CDR3 nucleotides are TGTGCCACTCGGACAGGAGGCACTGAAGCTTTCTTT.

CDR3 DNA: TGTGCCAGCAGCGCATCCGGGACAGCCTACAATGAGCAGTTCTTC. It is translated as CASSASGTAYNEQFF. V gene TRBV9 combines with J gene TRBJ2-1; 7 nucleotides line up with TRBD1. V lost 3 bases, J lost 2 bases, and 5 bases stayed unmatched. The CDR3 is 15 residues long. CDR1 is SGDLS, CDR2 YYNGEE, per germline.

The gene calls are TRBV30 and TRBJ1-2, with 7 bases matching TRBD1. This CDR3 has 16 residues. With 4 bases clipped from V and 1 base from J, the junction kept 12 bases outside the gene matches. In germline, CDR1 is GTSNPN, CDR2 SVGIG (reference sequence). CDR3 sequence reads: CAWIDRQGRDNYGYTF. The CDR3 DNA follows: TGTGCCTGGATCGATCGACAGGGACGAGATAACTATGGCTACACCTTC.

V is TRBV19 and J is TRBJ2-7, with TRBD1 identical over 8 bases. Germline values: CDR1 LNHDA, CDR2 SQIVND (reference sequence). There are 13 residues in the CDR3. J gave up 6 bases and V 5 bases, and 6 bases lay outside the gene matches. This CDR3 reads CASSSRTGTEQYF. The CDR3 DNA sequence: TGTGCCAGTAGTTCTCGGACAGGGACCGAGCAGTACTTC.

The chain joins TRBV4-1 to TRBJ1-1; D is unresolved. The V gene lost 1 base and the J gene lost 3 bases, with 9 bases spanning the gap. The CDR3 runs 14 residues. Germline V gives CDR1 MGHRA, CDR2 YSYEKL. The CDR3 DNA is TGCGCCAGCAGCCAAGCTTGGTCAGACACTGAAGCTTTCTTT. Translated: CASSQAWSDTEAFF.

The CDR3: CASSVSSGGTGELFF. CDR3 DNA sequence: TGTGCCAGCAGCGTCAGCTCAGGGGGAACCGGGGAGCTGTTTTTT. The V call is TRBV9, the J call TRBJ2-2; 7 bases line up with TRBD1. From germline, CDR1 is SGDLS and CDR2 YYNGEE. The CDR3 contains 15 residues. Germline trimming cut 2 bases from V and 5 bases from J; bases unmatched to any gene: 6.

This clone was counted between two and nine times. The V gene is TRBV9, the J gene TRBJ2-1; a weak D match, TRBD1 (6 bases). The CDR3 length is 17 residues. Per the germline V gene, CDR1 is SGDLS and CDR2 is YYNGEE. V lost 0 bases and J 4 bases, leaving 17 bases between the germline ends. CDR3 in amino acids: CASSVGLKQGLYNEQFF. The CDR3 DNA reads TGTGCCAGCAGCGTAGGTCTCAAACAGGGTTTATACAATGAGCAGTTCTTC. The full variable domain, in which reference TRBV9 and TRBJ2-1 provide the parts outside the CDR3, is DSGVTQTPKHLITATGQRVTLRCSPRSGDLSVYWYQQSLDQGLQFLIQYYNGEERAKGNILERFSAQQFPDLHSELNLSSLELGDSALYFCASSVGLKQGLYNEQFFGPGTRLTVL.

The chain combines TRBV19 with TRBJ2-2, with D maybe TRBD1 (5 bases). The V end was cut by 3 bases, the J end by 4 bases, with 12 bases between. CDR1 is LNHDA, CDR2 SQIVND, per germline (reference sequence). The CDR3 runs 15 residues. The CDR3 protein is CASSIPPQGTGELFF. CDR3 coding DNA: TGTGCCAGTAGTATTCCTCCTCAGGGCACCGGGGAGCTGTTTTTT.

V and J are TRBV6-5 and TRBJ1-5, with a possible D match to TRBD1 (6 bases). Trimming removed 5 bases at V and 2 bases at J, with 10 bases between. CDR1 is MNHEY and CDR2 is SVGAGI in the germline V gene. The CDR3 is made up of 14 amino acids. The CDR3: CASSQDRGNQPQHF. DNA of the CDR3: TGTGCCAGCAGTCAGGACAGAGGCAATCAGCCCCAGCATTTT.

V is TRBV18 and J is TRBJ1-4; D possibly corresponds to TRBD1 (6 bases). The CDR3 totals 15 residues. The germline V and J ends were trimmed by 3 bases and 0 bases, with 8 bases remaining between them. The germline V gene encodes CDR1 KGHSH and CDR2 LQKENI. In DNA, the CDR3 is TGTGCCAGCTCACCGTCAGGGGCAACTAATGAAAAACTGTTTTTT. Translating it yields CASSPSGATNEKLFF. Combining the CDR3 with reference TRBV18 and TRBJ1-4 gives the whole variable domain NAGVMQNPRHLVRRRGQEARLRCSPMKGHSHVYWYRQLPEEGLKFMVYLQKENIIDESGMPKERFSAEFPKEGPSILRIQQVVRGDSAAYFCASSPSGATNEKLFFGSGTQLSVL.

V and J are TRBV5-8 and TRBJ1-2; TRBD1 aligns across 7 bases. The germline CDR1 and CDR2 sequences are SGHTS and YDEGEE. CDR3 length equals 14 residues. V was clipped by 4 bases and J by 0 bases; unmatched bases: 3. The CDR3: CASSGGTANYGYTF. The CDR3 DNA sequence: TGTGCCAGCAGCGGTGGGACAGCTAACTATGGCTACACCTTC.

The V and J genes are TRBV5-1 and TRBJ2-5, with 8 bases matching TRBD1. Germline CDR1 and CDR2: SGHRS and YFSETQ. V shed 6 bases, J shed 2 bases, and the junction held 6 bases outside the gene matches. The CDR3 runs 14 residues. The CDR3 is CASTSRDRQETQYF. The CDR3 DNA reads TGCGCCAGCACCTCCAGGGACAGGCAAGAGACCCAGTACTTC.

The gene calls are TRBV6-5 and TRBJ1-1, with a weak D call TRBD1 (5 bases). The CDR3 consists of 14 residues. CDR1 and CDR2 from the germline V gene are MNHEY and SVGAGI. V shed 2 bases and J shed 5 bases, with 12 bases lying between them. The CDR3 sequence: CASSYQGLGTEAFF. In DNA, the CDR3 is TGTGCCAGCAGTTACCAGGGTTTAGGGACTGAAGCTTTCTTT.

The chain employs TRBV5-4 and TRBJ2-3, with a possible D match to TRBD2 (7 bases). This CDR3 comprises 16 residues. Trimming took off 7 bases at V and 6 bases at J, with 24 bases between the two ends. Germline loops: CDR1 SGHNT, CDR2 YYREEE (reference sequence). The CDR3 sequence: CASALEGGVISDTQYF. DNA for the CDR3: TGTGCCAGCGCCTTAGAAGGGGGGGTGATTTCCGATACGCAGTATTTT.

This clone was detected only a few times. J is TRBJ2-3 and V is TRBV27; D unclear. V lost 3 bases and J lost 6, with 19 bases in between. The CDR3 is 16 residues long. Germline CDR1 reads MNHEY; CDR2 reads SMNVEV (reference sequence). CDR3 residues: CASSFITGSPVDTQYF. The CDR3 nucleotides read TGTGCCAGCAGTTTCATTACCGGGTCCCCTGTGGATACGCAGTATTTT.

The genes are TRBV4-2 and TRBJ1-2; D gene uncertain. The V end was cut by 1 base, the J end by 0 bases, with 15 bases between. CDR1 LGHNA and CDR2 YNFKEQ come from the germline V gene. The CDR3 has 17 residues. The CDR3 DNA follows: TGTGCCAGCAGCCAAGCGAGCATGGTGACAACTAACTATGGCTACACCTTC. Translated: CASSQASMVTTNYGYTF.